This is a list of T cell receptor beta chains from one sample in a study of blood T cell repertoires in COVID-19. Method: immunoSEQ multiplex PCR; TCRdb's copy keeps in-frame clones and lacks some. Of 90,000 to 130,000 clones detected, 70% to 90% appear once; the ten largest clones hold roughly 1.5%. Sequenced: peripheral blood. The receptor set was obtained from a man aged 40-50 years with acute or convalescent COVID-19. Each CDR3 is given with its conserved first and last residue. Each record gives: clone size, D gene, J gene, V gene, CDR3 protein, CDR3 DNA. The D gene is left open where the match is weak. Only some rows state a clone size, as once, few, many or a class for expanded clones.

>.|.|TRBJ2-3|TRBV24-1
CATSDSGPTDTQYF
TGTGCCACCAGTGATTCGGGTCCCACAGATACGCAGTATTTT
>.|.|TRBJ2-5|TRBV28
CASRGAGTKETQYF
TGTGCCAGCAGGGGGGCCGGGACTAAAGAGACCCAGTACTTC
>.|TRBD1|TRBJ1-1|TRBV7-8
CASSSGQLNTEAFF
TGTGCCAGCAGCTCGGGACAGCTTAACACTGAAGCTTTCTTT
>once|.|TRBJ1-1|TRBV19
CASSIGGPFSTEAFF
TGTGCCAGTAGTATCGGAGGCCCTTTTAGCACTGAAGCTTTCTTT
>.|.|TRBJ1-6|TRBV2
CASRIDRSSYNSPLHF
TGTGCCAGCAGGATTGATAGGAGCTCCTATAATTCACCCCTCCACTTT
>once|.|TRBJ2-3|TRBV28
CASRFLSGSTDTQYF
TGTGCCAGCAGATTCCTAAGCGGGAGCACAGATACGCAGTATTTT
>.|TRBD2|TRBJ2-2|TRBV28
CASSLGTRQSGELFF
TGTGCCAGCAGTTTAGGGACTAGACAGTCCGGGGAGCTGTTTTTT
>.|TRBD2|TRBJ2-3|TRBV29-1
CSVESSGPSTDTQYF
TGCAGCGTAGAGTCTAGCGGCCCTAGCACAGATACGCAGTATTTT
>.|.|TRBJ2-5|TRBV6-1
CASSEGSRKLETQYF
TGTGCCAGCAGTGAAGGCTCCCGTAAGCTAGAGACCCAGTACTTC
>.|.|TRBJ1-6|TRBV29-1
CSVGETANSPLHF
TGCAGCGTTGGAGAGACAGCTAATTCACCCCTCCACTTT
>.|.|TRBJ1-5|TRBV27
CASSFNFNQPQHF
TGTGCCAGCAGTTTTAACTTCAATCAGCCCCAGCATTTT
>.|TRBD2|TRBJ2-7|TRBV5-5
CASRLGLAASYEQYF
TGTGCCAGCAGGCTCGGACTAGCGGCCTCCTACGAGCAGTACTTC
>.|.|TRBJ1-6|TRBV12-3/TRBV12-4
CASSLTGDSPLHF
TGTGCCAGCAGTTTAACCGGGGATTCACCCCTCCACTTT
>few|.|TRBJ2-1|TRBV2
CASSDRWRSAYEQFF
TGTGCCAGCAGTGATCGGTGGAGAAGCGCTTATGAGCAGTTCTTC
>.|TRBD1|TRBJ1-4|TRBV11-2
CASSLDRDNEKLFF
TGTGCCAGCAGCTTGGACAGGGATAATGAAAAACTGTTTTTT
>.|TRBD2|TRBJ2-7|TRBV4-1
CASSQDPRGWGYEQYF
TGCGCCAGCAGCCAAGACCCGCGGGGGTGGGGCTACGAGCAGTACTTC
>.|.|TRBJ1-6|TRBV25-1
CASSPGGSYNSPLHF
TGTGCCAGCAGTCCCGGAGGCTCCTATAATTCACCCCTCCACTTT
>few|TRBD1|TRBJ1-6|TRBV5-5
CASSHGQGEGTSPLHF
TGTGCCAGCAGCCATGGACAGGGTGAGGGTACATCACCCCTCCACTTT
>.|.|TRBJ1-1|TRBV19
CATIRGHTNTEAFF
TGTGCCACCATAAGAGGACATACGAACACTGAAGCTTTCTTT
>.|.|TRBJ1-2|TRBV7-8
CASSRGSYGYTF
TGTGCCAGTTCCAGGGGAAGCTATGGCTACACCTTC
>.|.|TRBJ1-2|TRBV18
CASSPLRGTTGYTF
TGTGCCAGCTCACCATTAAGAGGCACGACGGGCTACACCTTC
>.|.|TRBJ2-2|TRBV5-6
CASSFETGSGTGELFF
TGTGCCAGCAGCTTTGAGACGGGATCTGGGACCGGGGAGCTGTTTTTT
>.|.|TRBJ1-1|TRBV4-3
CASSQDRGVGTEAFF
TGCGCCAGCAGCCAAGATCGTGGAGTGGGCACTGAAGCTTTCTTT